Below, 3 T cell receptor beta chains from the same sample are listed, as sequenced in a study of beta chain features in type 1 diabetes. Broader study findings: In all four CD4+ subsets, TCRB CDR3 length was significantly, moderately reduced in type 1 diabetes.

No antigen has been identified for these receptors. Of the isolated RNA, all was reverse transcribed, and so the sequenced material was expressed TCRB transcripts. Profiled with immunoSEQ multiplex PCR; TCRdb holds only in-frame clones, not every one. The sample includes a few hundred thousand clones, roughly 17% of them seen just once. The sample taken for sequencing was naive CD4+ T cells from blood. The origin of the receptors is a man younger than 40 with type 1 diabetes.

The chain uses TRBV28 and TRBJ2-5, with D possibly matching TRBD1 (5 bases). Germline CDR1 MDHEN, CDR2 SYDVKM. The germline V and J ends were trimmed by 2 bases and 3 bases, with 13 bases remaining between them. The CDR3 sequence is 15 residues long. The CDR3 is CASSLRARVEETQYF. The CDR3 region has the DNA TGTGCCAGCAGTTTACGAGCCAGGGTCGAAGAGACCCAGTACTTC. The variable domain in full, completed from reference TRBV28 and TRBJ2-5, reads DVKVTQSSRYLVKRTGEKVFLECVQDMDHENMFWYRQDPGLGLRLIYFSYDVKMKEKGDIPEGYSVSREKKERFSLILESASTNQTSMYLCASSLRARVEETQYFGPGTRLLVL.

The rearrangement links TRBV25-1 to TRBJ2-3; 10 bases agree with TRBD2. After removal of 6 bases from V and 5 bases from J, the junction contained 5 bases not matched to a gene. The V gene's germline CDR1 is MGHDK and CDR2 SYGVNS. The CDR3 covers 14 residues. The CDR3 bases are TGTGCCAGCAGCCTAGCGGGAGCCCAAGATACGCAGTATTTT. The encoded protein is CASSLAGAQDTQYF.

A single count supports this clone. The chain recombines TRBV2 with TRBJ2-1; 7 nucleotides agree with TRBD2. Losses at the gene ends were 2 bases for V and 5 bases for J; bases not matched to a gene: 0. Germline V gene sequence: CDR1 SNHLY, CDR2 FYNNEI. CDR3 length: 13 residues. The CDR3 region is CASSELADNEQFF. For the CDR3, the DNA is TGTGCCAGCAGTGAACTAGCGGACAATGAGCAGTTCTTC.